The source of this TCR beta chain is a study of blood T cell repertoires in COVID-19. Overall study: Donors in the United States, Italy and Spain gave samples during acute or convalescent COVID-19.

The table came from immunoSEQ multiplex PCR; TCRdb's copy has only in-frame clones and leaves some out. Among about 270,000 clones, 86% were seen once, and the ten largest hold around 9%. The germline V and J ends were trimmed by 1 base and 7 bases, with 14 bases remaining between them. Germline CDR1 is MNHEY and CDR2 is SVGAGI. The CDR3 length is 15 residues. The sequencing sample was made of peripheral blood. The chain links TRBV6-5 to TRBJ2-1, with D uncertain. The clonotype originates from a man aged 35 to 55 with active or convalescent COVID-19. The CDR3 spells CASSYLRSNSNEQFF. The CDR3 DNA reads TGTGCCAGCAGTTACTTACGGTCAAACTCGAATGAGCAGTTCTTC.